Below, 17 T cell receptor beta chains from the same sample are listed, as sequenced in a study of T cells in Graves' hyperthyroidism and ophthalmopathy. There were TCR beta CDR3 regions amplified from RNA transcripts. Using the HTBI primer set, a first-round RT-PCR was run on the TCR CDR3. TCRdb recomputed calls from the multiplex PCR reads with MiXCR, one row per CDR3 protein. The sample contains hundreds of thousands of distinct CDR3 sequences, roughly 22% of which appear only once. Input material: blood. The receptors derive from a man aged 25-45 years with Graves' ophthalmopathy.

This clonotype was counted between two and nine times. The V call is TRBV4-1, the J call TRBJ2-5; 9 bases match TRBD2. After removal of 5 bases from V and 3 bases from J, the junction contained 7 bases not matched to a gene. Germline V CDR1 and CDR2: MGHRA, YSYEKL. The CDR3 has 15 amino acids. The CDR3, as DNA: TGCGCCAGCAGCGCATCTAGCGGGGAGGAAGAGACCCAGTACTTC. Translated: CASSASSGEEETQYF.

This chain links TRBV15 with TRBJ2-1, with 7 bases matching TRBD1. Germline CDR1 is LNHNV and CDR2 is YYDKDF (reference sequence). The CDR3 has 14 residues. Trimming cost V 7 bases and J 5 bases; bases outside gene matches: 8. The CDR3 coding sequence is TGTGCCACCAAGCGAGGCAGGGGGAACAATGAGCAGTTCTTC. Amino acids: CATKRGRGNNEQFF.

This clonotype was seen a handful of times. The chain joins TRBV7-2 to TRBJ1-6; tentatively, D is TRBD1 (5 bases). The CDR3 has 14 residues. Germline V gives CDR1 SGHTA, CDR2 FQGNSA. V was clipped by 6 bases and J by 0 bases, with 6 bases between them. The CDR3 sequence is CASRTGSYNSPLHF. The DNA for the CDR3 is TGTGCCAGCAGAACAGGCTCCTATAATTCACCCCTCCACTTT.

The sample holds many counts of this clonotype. This chain links TRBV2 with TRBJ1-2; D gene ambiguous. Germline CDR1 SNHLY, CDR2 FYNNEI. V gave up 3 bases and J gave up 4 bases, with 6 bases separating them. This CDR3 spans 12 amino acids. This CDR3 is CASSEGRYGYTF. DNA for the CDR3: TGTGCCAGCAGTGAGGGCCGCTATGGCTACACCTTC.

This clonotype was detected only a few times. The junction shows a germline mismatch at one end, possibly a read error. The rearrangement links TRBV6-2 or TRBV6-3 to TRBJ2-3, with 9 bases that match TRBD2. From germline, CDR1 is MNHEY and CDR2 SVGEGT. The CDR3 consists of 15 residues. CDR3 bases: TGCGCCAGGGGACCGGGACTAGCAAGAATGGATACGCAGTATTTT. This encodes CARGPGLARMDTQYF.

This chain links TRBV24-1 with TRBJ2-5; weak D call: TRBD1 (5 bases). Trimming took 1 base from V and 5 from J, leaving 10 bases between them. This CDR3 has 14 residues. Germline lookup yields CDR1 KGHDR and CDR2 SFDVKD. The CDR3 loop is CATSDFRQGETQYF. CDR3 in DNA: TGTGCCACCAGTGATTTTAGGCAGGGCGAGACCCAGTACTTC.

In nucleotides, the CDR3 is TGTGCCAGCAGTCAGCTACAAGAGACCCAGTACTTC. It translates to CASSQLQETQYF. J is TRBJ2-5 and V is TRBV6-2 or TRBV6-3; no clear D. The germline V and J ends were trimmed by 5 bases and 2 bases, with 6 bases remaining between them. Germline V gene lookup returns CDR1 MNHEY and CDR2 SVGEGT. CDR3 length: 12 residues.

The sample holds a few counts of this clonotype. The chain joins TRBV20-1 to TRBJ2-7, with D perhaps matching TRBD1 (6 bases). Trimming stripped 7 bases from V and 4 bases from J, with 17 bases between. This CDR3 has 13 residues. Germline V gene sequence: CDR1 DFQATT, CDR2 SNEGSKA (reference sequence). The CDR3: CSVFRDKTYEQYF. The CDR3 DNA sequence: TGCAGTGTTTTCCGGGACAAGACTTACGAGCAGTACTTC.

In its sample, this clonotype was seen a few times. The gene calls are TRBV28 and TRBJ1-2, with TRBD1 identical over 8 bases. V was clipped by 2 bases and J by 4 bases; unmatched bases: 6. Germline CDR1 and CDR2: MDHEN and SYDVKM. CDR3 size: 15 residues. CDR3 residues: CASSLGTGTGYGYTF. CDR3 bases: TGTGCCAGCAGTTTAGGGACAGGAACGGGCTATGGCTACACCTTC.

There are many counts of this clonotype. The rearrangement links TRBV10-3 to TRBJ2-5; D might be TRBD1 (6 bases). The germline CDR1 and CDR2 sequences are ENHRY and SYGVKD. Trimming stripped 5 bases from V and 5 bases from J, with 18 bases between. CDR3 length: 15 residues. This CDR3 reads CAISPSNRDGETQYF. CDR3 DNA: TGTGCCATCAGTCCGTCAAACAGGGACGGGGAGACCCAGTACTTC.

V usage is TRBV10-2 and J usage is TRBJ1-1; 7 bases map to TRBD1. The CDR3 runs to 13 residues. The germline gives CDR1 WSHSY, CDR2 SAAADI. V trimming: 6 bases; J trimming: 4 bases; junction bases outside the gene matches: 5. This CDR3 is CASRLDRATEAFF. The CDR3 bases are TGCGCCAGCAGACTAGACAGGGCCACTGAAGCTTTCTTT.

The table lists this clonotype with a few counts. The chain carries TRBV30 and TRBJ2-1; D may be TRBD2 (6 bases). Between the trimmed V and J ends, which lost 1 base and 7 bases, there was a span of 20 bases. The CDR3 spans 16 residues. The V gene's germline CDR1 is GTSNPN and CDR2 SVGIG (reference sequence). The CDR3: CAWSAPSVGMGNEQFF. CDR3 in DNA: TGTGCCTGGAGTGCTCCTAGCGTCGGGATGGGGAATGAGCAGTTCTTC.

A few counts support this clonotype. This chain joins TRBV28 and TRBJ2-1; 12 nucleotides align to TRBD2. With V trimmed by 6 bases and J by 2 bases, 2 bases remained unmatched. This CDR3 has 15 amino acids. Per germline, CDR1 MDHEN and CDR2 SYDVKM. CDR3 nucleotides: TGTGCCAGCAGGGCTAGCGGGAGGGCCTACAATGAGCAGTTCTTC. Its translation: CASRASGRAYNEQFF.

The V call is TRBV28, the J call TRBJ1-5; D not resolved. The CDR3 sequence is 19 residues long. Germline V gene data show CDR1 as MDHEN and CDR2 as SYDVKM. V was trimmed by 2 bases and J by 0 bases, leaving 20 bases between them. As DNA, the CDR3 is TGTGCCAGCAGTTTAGCGGAGCGCAGGACGCGGTATAGCAATCAGCCCCAGCATTTT. Its translation is CASSLAERRTRYSNQPQHF.

The chain recombines TRBV24-1 with TRBJ2-1; D ambiguous. There are 13 residues in the CDR3. Germline lookup yields CDR1 KGHDR and CDR2 SFDVKD. Trimming took 7 bases from V and 3 from J, leaving 9 bases between them. CDR3 in DNA: TGTGCCACCAGCAATCAGGACTACAATGAGCAGTTCTTC. It yields the protein CATSNQDYNEQFF.

A few counts support this clonotype. The chain recombines TRBV7-9 with TRBJ2-3; 10 bases are a match to TRBD2. This CDR3 is built from 19 residues. Per germline, CDR1 SEHNR and CDR2 FQNEAQ (reference sequence). V lost 5 bases, J lost 0 bases, and 14 bases stayed unmatched. The CDR3 DNA reads TGTGCCAGCAGCCGGGGGAGTAGCGGGAGGCCTTCTAGCACAGATACGCAGTATTTT. Residues: CASSRGSSGRPSSTDTQYF.

This clonotype was found a few times. The V and J genes are TRBV19 and TRBJ2-7, with TRBD2 as a possible D gene (6 bases). Germline assignment: CDR1 LNHDA and CDR2 SQIVND (reference sequence). Trimming removed 1 base from V and 3 bases from J, with 16 bases in between. This CDR3 region has 16 residues. The CDR3 region has the DNA TGTGCCAGTAGTATAGTTCGGGACTCGCGTGTCTACGAGCAGTACTTC. As protein: CASSIVRDSRVYEQYF.